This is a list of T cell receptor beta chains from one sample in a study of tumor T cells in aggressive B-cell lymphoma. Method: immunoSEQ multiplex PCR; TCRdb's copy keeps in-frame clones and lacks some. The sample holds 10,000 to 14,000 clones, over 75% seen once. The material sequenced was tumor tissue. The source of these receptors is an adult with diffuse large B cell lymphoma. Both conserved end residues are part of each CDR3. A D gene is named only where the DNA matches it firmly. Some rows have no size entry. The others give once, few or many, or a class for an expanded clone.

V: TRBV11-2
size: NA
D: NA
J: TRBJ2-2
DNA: TGTGCCAGCAGCTTAGGCCAGGTCGGGGAGCTGTTTTTT
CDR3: CASSLGQVGELFF

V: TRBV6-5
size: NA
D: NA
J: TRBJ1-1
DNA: TGTGCCAGCAGTTACTCGATTTTAGTATTCACTGAAGCTTTCTTT
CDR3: CASSYSILVFTEAFF

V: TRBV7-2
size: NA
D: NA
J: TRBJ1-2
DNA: TGTGCCAGCAGCTCCCCCTCTACGATCCCCACTAAGATTGGCTACACCTTC
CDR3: CASSSPSTIPTKIGYTF

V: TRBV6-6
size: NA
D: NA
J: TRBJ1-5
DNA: TGTGCCAGCAGTTACACCGGGCCCCAGCATTTT
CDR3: CASSYTGPQHF

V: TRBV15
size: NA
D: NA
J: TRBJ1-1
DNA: TGTGCCACCAGCAGGGTGACACTCCCCAGGACTGAAGCTTTCTTT
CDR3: CATSRVTLPRTEAFF

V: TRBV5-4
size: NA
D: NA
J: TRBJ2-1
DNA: TGTGCCAGCAGCTCCCCGGGCTCCTACAATGAGCAGTTCTTC
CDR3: CASSSPGSYNEQFF

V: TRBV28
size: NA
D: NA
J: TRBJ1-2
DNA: TGTGCCAGCAGTTTAGGCGGGGTGGTTGCAGGAGGCTACACCTTC
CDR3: CASSLGGVVAGGYTF

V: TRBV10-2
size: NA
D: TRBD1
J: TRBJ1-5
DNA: TGCGCCAGCAGTCTAACAGGGGCGACCCAGCCCCAGCATTTT
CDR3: CASSLTGATQPQHF

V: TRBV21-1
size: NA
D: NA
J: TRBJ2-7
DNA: TGTGCCAGCAGCGGAGGGACAGGGTACACCTACGAGCAGTACTTC
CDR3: CASSGGTGYTYEQYF

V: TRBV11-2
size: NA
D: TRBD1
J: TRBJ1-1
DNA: TGTGCGGGGAGGAGGGGGCCGAACACTGAAGCTTTCTTT
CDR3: CAGRRGPNTEAFF

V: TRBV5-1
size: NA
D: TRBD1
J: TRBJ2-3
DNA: TGCGCCAGCAGCCCAATGACAGGGTTTGGTGCAGATACGCAGTATTTT
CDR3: CASSPMTGFGADTQYF

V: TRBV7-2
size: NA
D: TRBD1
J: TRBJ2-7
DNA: TGTGCCAGCAGCTTCGACAGGGGGTCCTACGAGCAGTACTTC
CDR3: CASSFDRGSYEQYF

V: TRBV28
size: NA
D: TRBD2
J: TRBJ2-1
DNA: TGTGCCAGCAGGTCCAAAACGGGACTAGCGGCCTACAATGAGCAGTTCTTC
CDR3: CASRSKTGLAAYNEQFF

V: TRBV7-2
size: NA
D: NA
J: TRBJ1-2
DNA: TGTGCCAGCAGTTCAACCGGTCTCTATGGCTACACCTTC
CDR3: CASSSTGLYGYTF

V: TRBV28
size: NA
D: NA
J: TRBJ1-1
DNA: TGTGCCAGCGCCATTGGGGGGGCTTTAACTGAAGCTTTCTTT
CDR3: CASAIGGALTEAFF

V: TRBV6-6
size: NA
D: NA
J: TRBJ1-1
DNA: TGTGCCAGCCTGGCGGCGGTCACTGAAGCTTTCTTT
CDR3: CASLAAVTEAFF

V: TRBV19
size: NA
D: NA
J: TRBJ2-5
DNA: TGTGCCAGTAGTTCAATCGGGACATCTGATGGAAAGACCCAGTACTTC
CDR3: CASSSIGTSDGKTQYF

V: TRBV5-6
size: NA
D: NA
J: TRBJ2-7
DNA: TGTGCCAGCAGCTTGACAGGGACAACCGGCGGGGAGCAGTACTTC
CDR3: CASSLTGTTGGEQYF

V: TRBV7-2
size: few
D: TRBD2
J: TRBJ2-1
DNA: TGTGCCAGCAGTCAGACTAGCGGCTCCTACAATGAGCAGTTCTTC
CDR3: CASSQTSGSYNEQFF

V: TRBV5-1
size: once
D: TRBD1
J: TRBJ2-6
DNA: TGCGCCAGCAGCGTAAGTACAGGGGGCTCTGGGGCCAACGTCCTGACTTTC
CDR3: CASSVSTGGSGANVLTF

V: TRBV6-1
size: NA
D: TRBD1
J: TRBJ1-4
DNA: TGTGCCAGCAGTGGGGGGACAGCTAATAAGAGAAATGAAAAACTGTTTTTT
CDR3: CASSGGTANKRNEKLFF

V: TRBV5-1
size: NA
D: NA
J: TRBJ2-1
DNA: TGCGCCAACAGCCTTTGGGGGCAAGAGCAGTTCTTC
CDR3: CANSLWGQEQFF

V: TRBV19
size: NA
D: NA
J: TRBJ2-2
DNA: TGTGCCAGTAGTACTCTTACAGGGACCGGGGAGCTGTTTTTT
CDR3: CASSTLTGTGELFF

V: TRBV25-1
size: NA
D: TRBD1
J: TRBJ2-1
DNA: TGTGCCAGCAGTGAAGTAGACAGGGAACTATGGGATGAGCAGTTCTTC
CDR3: CASSEVDRELWDEQFF

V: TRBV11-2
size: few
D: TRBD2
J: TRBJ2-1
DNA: TGTGCCAGCAGCTTAGATTGGGGGGGGTGGGAGCAGTTCTTC
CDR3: CASSLDWGGWEQFF

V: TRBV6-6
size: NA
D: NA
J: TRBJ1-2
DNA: TGTGCCAGCAGCCTAAGCGGCACTGCGGCTAACTATGGCTACACCTTC
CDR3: CASSLSGTAANYGYTF

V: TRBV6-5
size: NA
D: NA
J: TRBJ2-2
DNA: TGTGCCAGCAGTTGGCGACAGACTTTCTACACCGGGGAGCTGTTTTTT
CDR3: CASSWRQTFYTGELFF

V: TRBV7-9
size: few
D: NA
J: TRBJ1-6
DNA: TGTGCCAGCAGCTTAGTGGTATACTCGGGGAGCTCCTATAATTCACCCCTCCACTTT
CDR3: CASSLVVYSGSSYNSPLHF

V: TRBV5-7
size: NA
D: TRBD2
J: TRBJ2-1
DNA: TGTGCCAGCAGCTCAGACCTAGCGGGCGATTACAATGAGCAGTTCTTC
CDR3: CASSSDLAGDYNEQFF

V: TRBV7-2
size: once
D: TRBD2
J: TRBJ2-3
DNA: TGTGCCAGCAGCTCCGGTCTAGCGGGCACAGATACGCAGTATTTT
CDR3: CASSSGLAGTDTQYF

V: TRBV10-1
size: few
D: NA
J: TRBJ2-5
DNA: TGCGCCAGCAGTGAGTCCGCTAGCATCGAGACCCAGTACTTC
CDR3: CASSESASIETQYF

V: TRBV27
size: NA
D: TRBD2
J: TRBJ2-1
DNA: TGTGCCAGCAGAGATACCGGGACTAGCGGTGTGGGTGAGCAGTTCTTC
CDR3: CASRDTGTSGVGEQFF

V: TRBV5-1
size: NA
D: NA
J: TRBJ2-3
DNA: TGCGCCAGCAGCCCGTGGACAGATGTCTTTGCTGATACGCAGTATTTT
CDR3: CASSPWTDVFADTQYF

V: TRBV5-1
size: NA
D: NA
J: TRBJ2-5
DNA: TGCGCCAGCAGGGAGGGACAGTACTATCAAGAGACCCAGTACTTC
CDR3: CASREGQYYQETQYF

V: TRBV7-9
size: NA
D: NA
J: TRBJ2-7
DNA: TGTGCCAGCAGCTTAGCATACGACTTCGACGAGCAGTACTTC
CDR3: CASSLAYDFDEQYF

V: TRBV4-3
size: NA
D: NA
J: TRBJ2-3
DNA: TGCGCCAGCAGCCGGCAATTGGCCTTCACAGATACGCAGTATTTT
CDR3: CASSRQLAFTDTQYF

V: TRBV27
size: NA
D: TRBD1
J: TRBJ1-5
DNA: TGTGCCAGCAGTTTAGGGGGACAGGGGGTTCATCAGCCCCAGCATTTT
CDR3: CASSLGGQGVHQPQHF

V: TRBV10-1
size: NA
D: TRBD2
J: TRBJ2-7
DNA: TGCGCCAGCAGTGAGTCAACTAGCGGGAGAGACGAGCAGTACTTC
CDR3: CASSESTSGRDEQYF

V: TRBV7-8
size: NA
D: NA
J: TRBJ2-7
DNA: TGTGCCAGCAGCTTAGGGGAGGCGTCCTACGAGCAGTACTTC
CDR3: CASSLGEASYEQYF

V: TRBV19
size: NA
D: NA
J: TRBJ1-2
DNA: TGTGCTAGTAGTCCTCAGACAGAAGGCTATGGCTACACCTTC
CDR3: CASSPQTEGYGYTF